This entry features one T cell receptor (beta chain) sequence. PCR employed 60 Vbeta and 13 Jbeta primers. Sequencing was performed with immunoSEQ multiplex PCR; in TCRdb, only in-frame clones are kept and a portion is missing. The sample includes more than 80,000 clones, 75% of them seen just once. The record originates from a study of cytomegalovirus exposure and HLA in healthy donors. The CDR3 sequence is 13 residues long. J was trimmed by 4 bases and V by 4 bases; bases with no gene match: 2. Looked up from germline, CDR1 is SGHTS and CDR2 is YDEGEE. Sequencing used PBMCs. The receptor comes from a man in his forties in good health and CMV-seronegative. The rearrangement links TRBV5-8 to TRBJ1-5; TRBD1 agrees at 7 bases. The CDR3 nucleotides are TGTGCCAGCAGCCCGGACAGGAATCAGCCCCAGCATTTT. It yields the protein CASSPDRNQPQHF.